Below are 16 T cell receptor beta chains sequenced from a single sample in a study of blood T cell repertoires in COVID-19. Measured with immunoSEQ multiplex PCR; TCRdb has only the in-frame clones, and not every one. The sample has more than 150,000 clones, approximately 82% seen once. The sample was peripheral blood. These receptors came from a man between 65 and 85 years old who had recovered from COVID-19.

This clone is a singleton in its sample. The chain recombines TRBV6-6 with TRBJ1-4; 8 positions match TRBD1. The CDR3 extends over 19 amino acids. Germline V gene data show CDR1 as MNHNY and CDR2 as SVGAGI (reference sequence). V trimming: 5 bases; J trimming: 7 bases; junction bases outside the gene matches: 21. The CDR3 DNA follows: TGTGCCAGCAGTCCGATTTTAATGTCCCCGGGACAGGCGATTGAAAAACTGTTTTTT. Translated, it gives CASSPILMSPGQAIEKLFF.

This clone was found a few times. The chain couples TRBV5-5 to TRBJ1-2; possibly TRBD1 for D (5 bases). The germline V and J ends were trimmed by 0 bases and 9 bases, with 15 bases remaining between them. This CDR3 is built from 14 residues. Germline values: CDR1 SGHKS, CDR2 YYEKEE (reference sequence). DNA of the CDR3: TGTGCCAGCAGCTTGGATGGGGCAGTAGTGAGCTACACCTTC. This translates into CASSLDGAVVSYTF.

This clone appeared a single time. V is TRBV12-3 or TRBV12-4 and J is TRBJ1-6; D is uncertain. The CDR3 contains 13 residues. V was shortened by 5 bases and J by 3 bases, with 5 bases between the two germline ends. This CDR3 is CASSEGYNSPLHF. Written as DNA, the CDR3 is TGTGCCAGCAGTGAGGGCTATAATTCACCCCTCCACTTT.

This clone was counted only a few times. The chain carries TRBV7-6 and TRBJ1-6; D is ambiguous. CDR3 size: 14 residues. From germline, CDR1 is SGHVS and CDR2 FNYEAQ. Trimming took 1 base from V and 7 from J, leaving 8 bases between them. For the CDR3, the DNA is TGTGCCAGCAGCTTAGGGTGGGCCAATTCACCCCTCCACTTT. Translated, it gives CASSLGWANSPLHF.

This clone was observed a single time. The chain uses TRBV12-3 or TRBV12-4 and TRBJ1-2; 7 nucleotides align to TRBD1. The CDR3 runs 13 residues. The ends lost 6 bases at V and 12 bases at J; junction bases unmatched: 13. CDR3 bases: TGTGCCAGCAGCCAAAGCACCGGGACAGCGGACACCTTC. Protein product: CASSQSTGTADTF.

The chain links TRBV19 to TRBJ1-5, with 11 bases matching TRBD1. The CDR3 length is 18 residues. The ends lost 4 bases at V and 2 bases at J; junction bases unmatched: 10. Germline loops: CDR1 LNHDA, CDR2 SQIVND (reference sequence). The CDR3 is CASSTKDRGLGGNQPQHF. In DNA form, the CDR3 reads TGTGCCAGTAGTACAAAGGACAGGGGGCTGGGGGGCAATCAGCCCCAGCATTTT. The full variable domain, with the rest looked up from reference TRBV19 and TRBJ1-5, is DGGITQSPKYLFRKEGQNVTLSCEQNLNHDAMYWYRQDPGQGLRLIYYSQIVNDFQKGDIAEGYSVSREKKESFPLTVTSAQKNPTAFYLCASSTKDRGLGGNQPQHFGDGTRLSIL.

Details on this clone: An end of the junction differs from the germline gene, which may be a read error. The V gene is TRBV2, the J gene TRBJ1-4; D is uncertain. The CDR3 is made up of 15 amino acids. CDR1 is SNHLY, CDR2 FYNNEI, per germline. CDR3 sequence: CASREGGATNEKLFF. CDR3 sequence (DNA): TGTGCCAGCCGTGAGGGCGGGGCAACTAATGAAAAACTGTTTTTT.

In this sample, this clone turned up a few times. This chain uses TRBV7-9 with TRBJ1-1, with 9 bases lining up with TRBD1. CDR3 length: 14 residues. Germline CDR1 SEHNR, CDR2 FQNEAQ (reference sequence). Trimming took 1 base from V and 7 from J; bases not matched to a gene: 4. The CDR3 sequence: CASSLGGQGFEAFF. The CDR3 nucleotides are TGTGCCAGCAGCTTAGGGGGACAGGGATTTGAAGCTTTCTTT. The complete variable domain, with remaining parts taken from reference TRBV7-9 and TRBJ1-1, reads DTGVSQNPRHKITKRGQNVTFRCDPISEHNRLYWYRQTLGQGPEFLTYFQNEAQLEKSRLLSDRFSAERPKGSFSTLEIQRTEQGDSAMYLCASSLGGQGFEAFFGQGTRLTVV.

The V and J genes are TRBV6-5 and TRBJ1-2; D perhaps matches TRBD1 (5 bases). V lost 5 bases and J 4 bases, leaving 8 bases between the germline ends. CDR1 and CDR2 from the germline V gene are MNHEY and SVGAGI. The CDR3 is 12 amino acids. The CDR3 sequence: CASSPDSYGYTF. CDR3 nucleotides: TGTGCCAGCAGTCCCGACAGCTATGGCTACACCTTC.

V usage is TRBV3-1 (or the pseudogene TRBV3-2) and J usage is TRBJ1-4, with 8 bases lining up with TRBD1. The junction had 5 bases not matched to a gene; V was cut back by 3 bases and J by 8 bases. Looked up from germline, CDR1 is LGHDT and CDR2 is YNNKEL (reference sequence). This CDR3 comprises 14 residues. The CDR3 nucleotides read TGTGCCAGCAGCCATCGCAGGGGGCAGGAAAAACTGTTTTTT. Its protein product is CASSHRRGQEKLFF.

The chain links TRBV5-1 to TRBJ1-1, with TRBD1 identical over 8 bases. The CDR3 runs to 16 residues. CDR1 is SGHRS, CDR2 YFSETQ, per germline. J gave up 5 bases and V 4 bases, and 13 bases lay outside the gene matches. The CDR3 DNA reads as TGCGCCAGCAGCCCAACAGGACAGGGAGGGGGGACTGAAGCTTTCTTT. It codes for CASSPTGQGGGTEAFF. Looking up the rest from reference TRBV5-1 and TRBJ1-1 gives the full variable domain: KAGVTQTPRYLIKTRGQQVTLSCSPISGHRSVSWYQQTPGQGLQFLFEYFSETQRNKGNFPGRFSGRQFSNSRSEMNVSTLELGDSALYLCASSPTGQGGGTEAFFGQGTRLTVV.

V gene TRBV6-5 combines with J gene TRBJ2-2; no clear D gene. V lost 4 bases and J lost 5, with 17 bases in between. Germline CDR1 is MNHEY and CDR2 is SVGAGI. There are 16 residues in the CDR3. Here the CDR3 DNA reads TGTGCCAGCAGTTTCAACGGCGGAGTGCGGACCGGGGAGCTGTTTTTT. It translates to CASSFNGGVRTGELFF.

With regard to this clone: The sample has other DNA sequences that encode this CDR3 too. Here the CDR3 reads CASSLAGNTEAFF. As DNA, the CDR3 is TGCGCCAGCAGCTTGGCCGGGAACACTGAAGCTTTCTTT. This rearrangement joins TRBV5-1 to TRBJ1-1; the D is unclear. V was trimmed by 0 bases and J by 1 base, leaving 4 bases between them. CDR1 and CDR2 (germline): SGHRS, YFSETQ. The CDR3 is 13 amino acids. The full variable domain, rest sourced from reference TRBV5-1 and TRBJ1-1, is KAGVTQTPRYLIKTRGQQVTLSCSPISGHRSVSWYQQTPGQGLQFLFEYFSETQRNKGNFPGRFSGRQFSNSRSEMNVSTLELGDSALYLCASSLAGNTEAFFGQGTRLTVV.

This rearrangement joins TRBV30 to TRBJ1-1, with a possible D match to TRBD1 (6 bases). V was clipped by 0 bases and J by 4 bases, with 9 bases between them. Germline values: CDR1 GTSNPN, CDR2 SVGIG (reference sequence). The CDR3 has 13 residues. CDR3 bases: TGTGCCTGGAGTGTTAACAGGGCCACTGAAGCTTTCTTT. It specifies CAWSVNRATEAFF.

Concerning this clone itself: Other DNA sequences of this sample code for an identical CDR3. The chain couples TRBV5-1 to TRBJ2-7, with D possibly TRBD1 on 5 matching bases. Per the germline V gene, CDR1 is SGHRS and CDR2 is YFSETQ. The germline V and J ends were trimmed by 0 bases and 0 bases, with 7 bases remaining between them. The CDR3 length is 14 residues. CDR3 amino acids: CASSLGGNSYEQYF. The CDR3 DNA sequence: TGCGCCAGCAGCTTGGGGGGCAACTCCTACGAGCAGTACTTC.

The gene calls are TRBV5-1 and TRBJ2-7; TRBD1 might be the D (6 bases). Germline CDR1 is SGHRS and CDR2 is YFSETQ. V gave up 5 bases and J gave up 3 bases, with 18 bases separating them. This CDR3 has 15 residues. The CDR3 loop is CASRPGQHANYEQYF. The CDR3, as DNA: TGCGCCAGCAGACCTGGACAGCATGCGAACTACGAGCAGTACTTC.